This T cell receptor beta chain was sequenced in a study of shared clonotypes between healthy human individuals. Notes on this clone: At the DNA level, this CDR3 is encoded by other sequences in the same sample as well.

Trimming left V 1 base short and J 6 bases short, with 5 bases between. Germline loops: CDR1 SGHVS, CDR2 FNYEAQ. The CDR3 totals 12 residues. The assay was immunoSEQ multiplex PCR, and TCRdb's table has in-frame clones only and misses some. The repertoire holds 2 million to 2.5 million clones, with roughly 93% as singletons. J is TRBJ2-3 and V is TRBV7-6; no firm D call. Sequenced: naive CD4+ T cells from PBMCs. Subset described: CD45RA+ positively selected. The receptor was isolated from a man between 18 and 35 years old in good health. Some clones in this sample may be carry-over from other donors' samples. CDR3 sequence reads: CASSLDRDTQYF. The CDR3 DNA follows: TGTGCCAGCAGCTTAGACCGGGATACGCAGTATTTT.